One and the same sample provided the 30 T cell receptor beta chains below, sequenced in a study of T-cell reconstitution after alpha-beta-depleted transplantation in children (TCRdb year 2016). The library was made by PCR. The instrument was an Illumina HiSeq 2500. Molecular barcoding was employed in the preparation of TCR libraries, with unique molecular identifiers being used to normalize TCRbeta repertoire quantification. TCRdb ran its own pipeline on the public reads, namely fastp trimming at Q25 and MiXCR clone calling, and kept in-frame beta chains. When rows share a CDR3 protein, they turn into one entry using the most common DNA and genes. For this sample the table gives about 260,000 distinct CDR3 sequences, of which just under 8.5% were detected only once. Approximately 6.3% of the sample belongs to the ten largest clones. Read against the paper, the sample's treatment or condition label means: allogeneic hematopoietic cell transplantation with graft depleted of TCRalphabeta T cells and CD19 B cells.

The sample here was PBMCs, mostly from graft donor cells, taken 180 days after TCRalphabeta/CD19-depleted stem cell transplant. These receptors were collected from a male patient younger than 18 who had a stem cell transplant for acute lymphoblastic leukemia, so the T cells may come from the graft donor.

The table lists this clonotype with many counts. This sequence joins TRBV13 and TRBJ2-7; 8 nucleotides align to TRBD1. The CDR3 spans 16 residues. V lost 1 base, J lost 4 bases, and 9 bases stayed unmatched. The germline gives CDR1 PRHDT, CDR2 FYEKMQ (reference sequence). CDR3 amino acids: CASSLALGTGLYEQYF. DNA for the CDR3: TGTGCCAGCAGCTTAGCCCTCGGGACAGGTCTTTACGAGCAGTACTTC.

Concerning this clonotype: Since a much larger clone is just one base distant, this may be a read error. The chain employs TRBV5-4 and TRBJ1-5; tentatively, D is TRBD1 (6 bases). Germline CDR1 and CDR2: SGHNT and YYREEE (reference sequence). With 3 bases removed from V and 7 bases from J, the gap between germline ends came to 14 bases. This CDR3 is 14 amino acids long. The CDR3 reads CASSSGQLGQPQHF. CDR3 nucleotides: TGTGCCAGCAGCTCCGGACAGCTCGGGCAGCCCCAGCATTTT.

In its sample, this clonotype was seen many times. The rearrangement links TRBV18 to TRBJ1-4; D gene uncertain. Germline assignment: CDR1 KGHSH and CDR2 LQKENI. Trimming shortened V by 3 bases and J by 0 bases, and 11 bases separated the two germline ends. This CDR3 contains 16 residues. The CDR3: CASSPTSIATNEKLFF. CDR3 bases: TGTGCCAGCTCACCTACCAGCATTGCAACTAATGAAAAACTGTTTTTT.

This clonotype was seen repeatedly, ten times or more. V usage is TRBV12-3 or TRBV12-4 and J usage is TRBJ2-5, with TRBD2 identical over 10 bases. Unmatched junction bases numbered 8, after V lost 6 bases and J lost 4 bases. The CDR3 length is 15 residues. The CDR3 here is CASSLSGRAGETQYF. CDR3 in DNA: TGTGCCAGCAGCCTAAGCGGGAGGGCCGGAGAGACCCAGTACTTC.

This clonotype appeared many times. Here the CDR3 DNA reads TGTGCCAGCAGCCAAGAAGAGACCTACGAGCAGTACTTC. Translated: CASSQEETYEQYF. The rearrangement uses TRBV4-2 and TRBJ2-7; D uncertain. Germline V gives CDR1 LGHNA, CDR2 YNFKEQ. The CDR3 is 13 residues long. The V gene lost 0 bases and the J gene lost 2 bases, with 5 bases spanning the gap.

This clonotype was seen ten or more times. This chain uses TRBV2 with TRBJ2-5; D might be TRBD1 (5 bases). The germline CDR1 and CDR2 sequences are SNHLY and FYNNEI. Trimming removed 6 bases at V and 2 bases at J, with 13 bases between. This CDR3 has 14 residues. CDR3 protein: CASSGQGAQETQYF. In DNA, the CDR3 is TGTGCCAGCAGCGGGCAGGGCGCGCAAGAGACCCAGTACTTC.

The table lists this clonotype with many counts. V usage is TRBV5-1 and J usage is TRBJ2-4; D unclear. Germline V gene lookup returns CDR1 SGHRS and CDR2 YFSETQ. This CDR3 spans 16 amino acids. V dropped 4 bases and J dropped 1 base, with 15 bases sitting between them. CDR3 coding DNA: TGCGCCAGCAGCCAAGGATCATTCGACGCCAAAAACATTCAGTACTTC. Protein product: CASSQGSFDAKNIQYF.

This sequence joins TRBV12-3 or TRBV12-4 and TRBJ2-5; TRBD1 might be the D (6 bases). The CDR3 length is 14 residues. Trimming cost V 3 bases and J 3 bases, with 11 bases left between them. The CDR3 coding sequence is TGTGCCAGCAGTTTCGGACAGAGAAAAGAGACCCAGTACTTC. Translating it yields CASSFGQRKETQYF.

This clonotype was seen many times. The V and J genes are TRBV5-5 and TRBJ2-2, with a possible D match to TRBD1 (5 bases). This CDR3 has 15 residues. Trimming stripped 0 bases from V and 6 bases from J, with 12 bases between. CDR1 and CDR2 from the germline V gene are SGHKS and YYEKEE (reference sequence). In DNA, the CDR3 is TGTGCCAGCAGCTTGGAAAAGGGGCTAGCCGGGGAGCTGTTTTTT. As protein: CASSLEKGLAGELFF.

This clonotype was seen ten or more times. The chain recombines TRBV10-3 with TRBJ1-1; 7 nucleotides agree with TRBD1. Germline CDR1 is ENHRY and CDR2 is SYGVKD. The CDR3 consists of 12 residues. J lost 6 bases, V lost 6 bases, and 4 bases had no gene match. DNA of the CDR3: TGTGCCATCAGAGGACAGGACCCTGAAGCTTTCTTT. It is translated as CAIRGQDPEAFF.

This clonotype was seen many times. The genes are TRBV28 and TRBJ2-6, with 9 bases aligning to TRBD1. The CDR3 is 19 residues long. Trimming cost V 6 bases and J 0 bases; bases outside gene matches: 12. The germline gives CDR1 MDHEN, CDR2 SYDVKM. In nucleotides, the CDR3 is TGTGCCAGCAGATCTGACAGGGGGAGAGGCATCTCTGGGGCCAACGTCCTGACTTTC. It is translated as CASRSDRGRGISGANVLTF.

The table lists this clonotype with many counts. V gene TRBV24-1 combines with J gene TRBJ2-5; weak D call: TRBD2 (6 bases). This CDR3 has 12 amino acids. V lost 9 bases to trimming and J lost 2 bases, with 9 bases between them. CDR1 is KGHDR and CDR2 is SFDVKD in the germline V gene. CDR3 in amino acids: CATSGGQETQYF. CDR3 nucleotides: TGTGCCACCTCCGGAGGGCAAGAGACCCAGTACTTC.

This clonotype was seen many times. The chain is built from TRBV5-1 and TRBJ2-3, with 7 bases matching TRBD2. The CDR3 totals 15 residues. Germline V CDR1 and CDR2: SGHRS, YFSETQ. Trimming cost V 0 bases and J 2 bases; bases outside gene matches: 3. As DNA, the CDR3 is TGCGCCAGCAGCTTGGCGGGGAGGGACACAGATACGCAGTATTTT. Its translation is CASSLAGRDTDTQYF.

Ten or more counts support this clonotype. The chain carries TRBV27 and TRBJ1-3, with D perhaps TRBD1 (5 bases). V lost 4 bases to trimming and J lost 0 bases, with 10 bases between them. The CDR3 totals 15 residues. Germline CDR1 reads MNHEY; CDR2 reads SMNVEV (reference sequence). The DNA of the CDR3 is TGTGCCAGCAGTTCCGACAGTTACTCTGGAAACACCATATATTTT. As protein: CASSSDSYSGNTIYF.

This clonotype was counted many times. The V call is TRBV29-1, the J call TRBJ2-1; weak D call: TRBD1 (6 bases). V lost 4 bases to trimming and J lost 9 bases, with 10 bases between them. Germline V gene sequence: CDR1 SQVTM, CDR2 ANQGSEA. The CDR3 extends over 11 amino acids. The CDR3 nucleotides are TGCAGCGTTGCAGGGGATGGTGAGCAGTTCTTC. Its protein is CSVAGDGEQFF.

In this sample, this clonotype turned up many times. This rearrangement joins TRBV4-2 to TRBJ2-3, with TRBD1 matching over 8 bases. Unmatched junction bases numbered 6, after V lost 3 bases and J lost 4 bases. Germline lookup yields CDR1 LGHNA and CDR2 YNFKEQ. CDR3 length: 15 amino acids. The CDR3 region is CASSQAARGPDTQYF. DNA for the CDR3: TGTGCCAGCAGCCAGGCAGCCAGGGGGCCAGATACGCAGTATTTT.

The sample holds many counts of this clonotype. The J gene is TRBJ1-4, the V gene TRBV9, with TRBD1 identical over 8 bases. CDR1 and CDR2 from the germline V gene are SGDLS and YYNGEE. The CDR3 extends over 14 amino acids. V lost 4 bases to trimming and J lost 8 bases; unmatched junction nucleotides: 7. CDR3 nucleotide sequence: TGTGCCAGCAGCACCGGACAGGGAAAAGAAAAACTGTTTTTT. Translating gives CASSTGQGKEKLFF.

The table lists this clonotype with many counts. The chain links TRBV20-1 to TRBJ2-1; D is perhaps TRBD2 (5 bases). Germline V lookup: CDR1 DFQATT, CDR2 SNEGSKA (reference sequence). V was shortened by 6 bases and J by 10 bases, with 19 bases between the two germline ends. The CDR3 is 13 amino acids. CDR3 sequence: CSAESGTYGEQFF. The CDR3 nucleotides read TGCAGTGCCGAGAGCGGTACATACGGCGAGCAGTTCTTC.

This clonotype came up many times. The V gene is TRBV9, the J gene TRBJ2-5; D is possibly TRBD1 or TRBD2 (6 bases each). Per the germline V gene, CDR1 is SGDLS and CDR2 is YYNGEE. The CDR3 covers 17 residues. Trimming took off 0 bases at V and 4 bases at J, with 19 bases between the two ends. The CDR3 DNA is TGTGCCAGCAGCGTAGATGCGCCCGGGGGCCTACGAGAGACCCAGTACTTC. Protein product: CASSVDAPGGLRETQYF.

Note on this clonotype: This clone may be a read error of a much larger clone one base away. The J gene is TRBJ1-1, the V gene TRBV28, with D unresolved. The germline gives CDR1 MDHEN, CDR2 SYDVKM. The CDR3 is 15 residues long. V lost 6 bases and J lost 2, with 16 bases in between. The CDR3 DNA follows: TGTGCCAGCAGATTTTCAAGGGTAAGAAACACTGAAGCTTTCTTT. As protein: CASRFSRVRNTEAFF.

This clonotype showed up just a few times. This chain's CDR3 is CASSPDRGGGTGELFF. The CDR3 DNA follows: TGCGCCAGCAGCCCGGACAGGGGAGGGGGCACCGGGGAGCTGTTTTTT. The chain links TRBV5-1 to TRBJ2-2; 9 nucleotides line up with TRBD1. Germline V lookup: CDR1 SGHRS, CDR2 YFSETQ. The trim removed 4 bases at V and 4 bases at J, leaving 8 bases unmatched. The CDR3 spans 16 residues.

Ten or more counts support this clonotype. The chain joins TRBV2 to TRBJ2-5, with D maybe TRBD2 (5 bases). The V gene's germline CDR1 is SNHLY and CDR2 FYNNEI. This CDR3 comprises 14 residues. V was cut by 7 bases and J by 2 bases, with 14 bases left in between. The CDR3 sequence: CASIRGHLQETQYF. The CDR3, as DNA: TGTGCCAGCATTCGCGGGCACCTTCAAGAGACCCAGTACTTC.

This clonotype was seen at least ten times. The chain combines TRBV7-8 with TRBJ2-2; 9 nucleotides align to TRBD2. Trimming removed 4 bases from V and 0 bases from J; junction bases left unmatched: 3. CDR1 is SGHVS and CDR2 is FQNEAQ in the germline V gene. The CDR3 extends over 16 amino acids. The CDR3 spells CASSSPSGTNTGELFF. CDR3 DNA: TGTGCCAGCAGCTCCCCTAGCGGGACGAACACCGGGGAGCTGTTTTTT.

This clonotype was seen at least ten times. The chain has TRBV12-3 or TRBV12-4 and TRBJ2-2; 11 bases are a match to TRBD2. CDR3 size: 20 residues. After removal of 3 bases from V and 4 bases from J, the junction contained 16 bases not matched to a gene. This chain's CDR3 is CASSFPGQGTSGRPTGELFF. CDR3 nucleotide sequence: TGTGCCAGCAGTTTTCCGGGACAGGGAACTAGCGGGAGACCCACCGGGGAGCTGTTTTTT.

This clonotype was counted at least ten times. The CDR3 DNA sequence: TGTGCCAGCAGCTCAACGGCGCGGGGGCCTTACGAGCAGTACTTC. Its translation: CASSSTARGPYEQYF. The J gene is TRBJ2-7, the V gene TRBV7-2, with a tentative D call TRBD2 (7 bases). Between the trimmed V and J ends, which lost 4 bases and 4 bases, there was a span of 17 bases. CDR3 length equals 15 residues. Germline-derived CDR1 and CDR2 are SGHTA and FQGNSA.

This clonotype appeared many times. This rearrangement joins TRBV7-9 to TRBJ2-5, with D unresolved. CDR3 length equals 15 residues. The germline V gene has CDR1 SEHNR and CDR2 FQNEAQ (reference sequence). V was trimmed by 3 bases and J by 2 bases, leaving 13 bases between them. The CDR3 DNA sequence: TGTGCCAGCAGCTTCTGGTCAGCCTCACAAGAGACCCAGTACTTC. Translating it yields CASSFWSASQETQYF. Drawing the rest from reference TRBV7-9 and TRBJ2-5, the complete variable domain is DTGVSQNPRHKITKRGQNVTFRCDPISEHNRLYWYRQTLGQGPEFLTYFQNEAQLEKSRLLSDRFSAERPKGSFSTLEIQRTEQGDSAMYLCASSFWSASQETQYFGPGTRLLVL.

This clonotype was counted many times. The V and J genes are TRBV3-1 and TRBJ1-3; D not certain. Between the trimmed V and J ends, which lost 1 base and 4 bases, there was a span of 11 bases. Germline CDR1 and CDR2: LGHDT and YNNKEL (reference sequence). CDR3 length equals 15 residues. The CDR3 is CASSQGVSGGNTIYF. The DNA of the CDR3 is TGTGCCAGCAGCCAAGGTGTCTCGGGCGGAAACACCATATATTTT.

This clonotype was observed many times. DNA of the CDR3: TGTGCCAGCAGCTTGGGGACTAGCGGGACCTCCGTTTACGAGCAGTACTTC. Its translation is CASSLGTSGTSVYEQYF. The rearrangement links TRBV5-5 to TRBJ2-7, with 12 bases aligning to TRBD2. Trimming at V came to 0 bases and at J to 4 bases, leaving 8 bases not matched to a gene. The CDR3 totals 17 residues. Germline V gene lookup returns CDR1 SGHKS and CDR2 YYEKEE (reference sequence).

This chain connects TRBV18 to TRBJ2-7; TRBD1 matches at 9 bases. Per germline, CDR1 KGHSH and CDR2 LQKENI. The CDR3 has 15 amino acids. The ends lost 2 bases at V and 2 bases at J; junction bases unmatched: 4. CDR3 sequence reads: CASSPSGQGTYEQYF. Here the CDR3 DNA reads TGTGCCAGCTCACCATCGGGACAGGGAACCTACGAGCAGTACTTC.

This clonotype was recorded at least ten times. V gene TRBV20-1 combines with J gene TRBJ1-4; 12 nucleotides agree with TRBD1. This CDR3 comprises 18 residues. The germline CDR1 and CDR2 sequences are DFQATT and SNEGSKA (reference sequence). V was clipped by 1 base and J by 7 bases; unmatched bases: 13. As DNA, the CDR3 is TGCAGTGCTAGAGTAGGGACAGGGGGCCCCATTGGAGGTGAAAAACTGTTTTTT. This gives the protein CSARVGTGGPIGGEKLFF.